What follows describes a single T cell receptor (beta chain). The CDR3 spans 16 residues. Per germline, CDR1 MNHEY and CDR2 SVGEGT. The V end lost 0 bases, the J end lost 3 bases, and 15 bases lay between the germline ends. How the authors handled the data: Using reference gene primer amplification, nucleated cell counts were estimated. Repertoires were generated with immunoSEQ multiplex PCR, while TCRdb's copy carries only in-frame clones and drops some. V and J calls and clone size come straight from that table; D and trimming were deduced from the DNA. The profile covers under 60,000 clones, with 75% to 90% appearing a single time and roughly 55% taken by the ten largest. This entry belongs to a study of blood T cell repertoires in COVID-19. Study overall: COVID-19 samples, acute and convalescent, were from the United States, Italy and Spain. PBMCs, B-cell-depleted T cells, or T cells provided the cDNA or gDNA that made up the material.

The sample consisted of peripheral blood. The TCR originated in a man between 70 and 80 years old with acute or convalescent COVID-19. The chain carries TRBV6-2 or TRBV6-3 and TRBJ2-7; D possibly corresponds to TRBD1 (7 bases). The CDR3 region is CASSYSGQGGIYEQYF. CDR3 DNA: TGTGCCAGCAGTTACTCAGGGCAGGGGGGAATCTACGAGCAGTACTTC.